This TCR beta chain was obtained from a study of cytomegalovirus exposure and HLA in healthy donors (dated by TCRdb to about 2017). Background for the entire study: According to an earlier analysis of a few hundred of the donors, some 180 million T cells yielded 117 million unique TCR beta sequences and about 300 Gb of sequence data. An early release covering roughly 580 HLA-typed donors comprised approximately 290 gigabases of sequencing data and roughly 85 million unique TCR sequences. Of the approximately 400 genotyped donors, around 81% fell in the genetic ancestry cluster associated with self-reported Caucasian donors. The study was designed to test whether signatures of past pathogen exposure could be identified by cataloging public T cell receptors. The study profiled the T cell repertoires of about 640 subjects by immunosequencing and related them to cytomegalovirus serostatus. A separate validation cohort of over a hundred different subjects was used in addition to the roughly 620-subject first cohort. To predict cytomegalovirus infection status, the study brought together high-throughput TCR immunosequencing, statistical association of individual TCRs with disease status, and machine learning. A later analysis re-examined previously published TCR beta repertoires from 600 to 700 donors and added high-resolution HLA genotyping to investigate patterns of TCR occurrence. The later analysis used no new phenotypic data to find candidate immune exposures, relying instead on TCR beta sequences and their occurrence across donors. An earlier analysis of several hundred of the donors applied high-throughput TCR beta sequencing to assess whether each TCR beta V gene segment acted as functional or pseudogenic. Donor age, sex, ethnicity and CMV serostatus were compiled alongside the repertoire data. In a later genetic analysis, genome-wide SNP genotypes for about 55% of the roughly 670 donors were used, and that subset was treated as a discovery cohort. All discovery cohort repertoires had been generated on a single sequencing platform. Class I and class II HLA loci were covered by the typing at four-digit resolution. The number of typed donors differed by locus: roughly 629-640 for A, B, C, DRB1 and DQB1; approximately 540 for DQA1; approximately 600 for DPA1; and roughly 490 for DPB1. Roughly 5 DR-DQ haplotypes were handled as single units for association and clustering because linkage in the cohort was strong. On average, roughly 200,000 unique TCR beta nucleotide sequences were sequenced per donor among several hundred genotyped donors of the cohort, with approximately 18% of those sequences being non-productive. Study-wide conclusions, independent of this receptor: Most CMV-associated TCR beta chains appeared to be HLA-restricted in a later analysis, and the HLA associations seemed to be driven largely by CMV exposure. According to a later analysis, TCR association rates differed among HLA loci, with DRB1 alleles showing the most associated TCRs and HLA-C alleles showing the fewest. The classifier was reported to diagnose cytomegalovirus status with high specificity and sensitivity in both the original and validation cohorts. Several of the top co-occurrence clusters appeared to be linked to parvovirus B19, influenza, CMV and Epstein-Barr virus, according to a later analysis. A group of highly shared sequence variants was considered likely to be a technical artifact of the sequencing pipeline. The study listed approximately 150 TCR beta chains as associated with cytomegalovirus. This cohort had only TCR beta chains sequenced, and the lack of alpha or paired-chain data limited which features could be detected. Compared with the 666-donor mean, donors in an Asian-associated ancestry cluster had fewer N-insertions in productive TCRs, according to a later genetic analysis. Linkage disequilibrium might explain the correlated functional status among segregating V segments, but an unknown experimental factor could not be ruled out. Because HLA typing was unavailable for some donors at each locus, only the typed subset was used in association tests. A further reported finding was that TCR beta sequences accurately predicted the HLA-A and HLA-B alleles for most subjects in the first cohort. Assigning TCR associations to individual alleles was difficult when HLA alleles, especially DR and DQ, strongly co-occurred. Fewer than 20 rarely observed V segments, including chromosome 9 orphons, were excluded from the earlier analysis of about 600 of the donors because counts were too low. It was suggested by the authors that the approach could potentially be generalized to other disease states and immunological phenotypes. While some public TCRs were present in many individuals, most TCR sequences turned up only very rarely across donors. Some IMGT-functional V segments, including TRBV6-2 and TRBV6-3, could not be distinguished by the 87-base-pair reads and were therefore excluded. Specific HLA alleles were associated with 18,000 or so TCR beta sequences at a false discovery rate of 0.05 in a later analysis. In an earlier analysis of roughly 500 of the donors, most TCR beta V segments appeared in productive rearrangements about 87% or about 30% of the time, broadly matching IMGT annotations. Immune exposure information for the cohort was limited to CMV serostatus. Roughly uniform sequencing depth across donors was assumed in presence/absence analyses, although this assumption may not hold. In vitro tests confirmed that a few of the cytomegalovirus-associated TCR beta chains recognize cytomegalovirus antigens. In a later analysis, HLA-associated TCR beta chains showed more clonal expansion and lower generation probabilities than non-associated chains that were equally common. An association between a missense DCLRE1C variant and V-gene and J-gene trimming of TCR beta chains was found in a later genetic analysis and replicated in an independent cohort.

Trimming takes 4 bases off V and 7 bases off J; junction bases not matched to a gene: 8. The germline V gene supplies CDR1 SGHDN and CDR2 FVKESK. The CDR3, from cysteine to phenylalanine, totals 15 residues. Of all the DNA, just the CDR3 is kept, 45 bases in frame from base 1. This clone has only a few counts. Its specific antigen is unknown. No per-base quality is available; no much larger clone lies one base away. In total, about 650 healthy bone marrow donors made up the cohort. At the time of sampling, all cohort members were nominally healthy, though unrecorded immune exposures were likely present. The donor was CMV seronegative and was included in the group of approximately 350 seronegative cohort members. A peripheral blood sample was collected from each donor, and TCR beta sequencing was performed on peripheral blood mononuclear cells. The Qiagen DNeasy Blood Extraction Kit was used to extract genomic DNA from the blood cell samples.

Libraries came from the immunoSEQ multiplex PCR assay. For the multiplex PCR, a mixture combining 60 forward primers for TCR Vbeta segments and 13 reverse primers for TCR Jbeta segments was used. The CDR3 region of rearranged TCR beta genes was amplified from genomic DNA with a multiplex PCR assay. The Illumina HiSeq System was used to sequence the amplified TCR beta libraries as 87-base-pair reads. For the original study's pipeline: A later analysis counted approximately 74 million unique TCR beta chains across the roughly 700 repertoires, and roughly 10 million of these chains were shared by at least two donors. Raw reads were error-corrected and collapsed into unique sequences with a nearest-neighbor algorithm that merged closely related sequences to remove PCR and sequencing errors. CDR3 sequences were aligned to IMGT reference sequences to assign V, D and J gene segments. For a sequence to be retained, a match of at least six nucleotides was required to both a V gene segment and a J gene segment. A rearrangement was called productive if the CDR3 had no stop codons and remained in frame with V and J, and every other rearrangement was called non-productive. Following IMGT convention, CDR3 was defined as the stretch from the second conserved V-encoded cysteine up to the conserved J-encoded phenylalanine. Sequences without an unambiguous match to a single V gene segment were excluded from the earlier analysis of 450 to 750 of the donors. In an earlier analysis of several hundred of the donors, a V segment was called functional when productive rearrangements were above 56.7%, and segregating when the standard deviation between donors exceeded 5%. A statistical classification framework was built to diagnose cytomegalovirus status from the catalog of TCR beta chain sequences. In a later analysis, V and J genes were assigned by comparing TCR nucleotide sequences against IMGT/GENE-DB human TR gene sequences. Using the TCRdist pipeline, a later analysis assigned CDR3 sequences along with most-parsimonious VDJ recombination scenarios. In a later analysis, every TCR beta chain was defined by the combination of its CDR3 amino acid sequence and its V-gene family, and reads without a unique V-gene family were dropped. In a later analysis, 450 to 600 highly shared, low-generation-probability nucleotide sequences were removed to address suspected cross-contamination and a sequencing artifact. In a later analysis, a clonal expansion index was calculated for each public chain from normalized within-repertoire ranks of inferred template counts. In a later analysis, generation probabilities were computed using a VDJ recombination model fitted to out-of-frame rearrangements, and the results were checked against IGoR. A later analysis scored TCR-TCR, TCR-HLA and TCR-CMV co-occurrence with hypergeometric tests, applying a repertoire-size bias correction to TCR pairs. In a later analysis, false discovery rates were estimated by permuting HLA or CMV assignments 20 times. In a later analysis, co-occurring TCRs were grouped using DBSCAN, with TCRdist sequence similarity added in when clustering inside HLA-allele-positive subsets. For co-occurrence clustering, repertoires with fewer than 30,000 or more than 120,000 public chains were excluded, along with roughly 5 repertoires with anomalous nucleotide sharing. Not all clones reach the TCRdb copy of this immuneACCESS table, which keeps in-frame sequences only. Checked studies attribute under half of the gap to unresolved V genes and leave the rest unexplained. Clonal size and the V and J genes are those of that table, whereas D and trimming came from the DNA. The sample contains around 110,000 clones, 65% to 80% of them found a single time. 3.5% to 5% of the sample belongs to the ten largest clones.

The TCR was taken from a male donor in good health and CMV-seronegative. The rearrangement joined TRBV14 to TRBJ2-2, with 8 central nucleotides matching TRBD2. The sample comprised PBMCs. The nucleotide sequence is given as TGTGCCAGCAGCCTCAGCGGGAGAACTGTCGGGGAGCTGTTTTTT. This yields the protein CASSLSGRTVGELFF.